A single sample gave rise to the 23 T cell receptor beta chains below, sequenced in a study of Ad26.COV2.S vaccination and SARS-CoV-2 variants. The data were produced by immunoSEQ multiplex PCR, yet TCRdb's version contains in-frame clones alone and is incomplete. This table has 300,000 to 400,000 clones, roughly 84% appearing once. Indicated treatment: roughly 19 received Ad26.COV2.S at low or high dose, single or two shots; several received placebo; per-sample allocation not given. Repertoires come from day 63 after the first vaccine or placebo injection. Here the sequenced sample was peripheral blood, taken in a trial of Ad26.COV2.S vaccine versus placebo. The source of these receptors is a person aged 18-65 years who received the Ad26.COV2.S COVID-19 vaccine or a placebo.

V and J are TRBV6-5 and TRBJ2-2; D ambiguous. The CDR3 length is 16 residues. The V end lost 0 bases, the J end lost 2 bases, and 10 bases lay between the germline ends. Germline assignment: CDR1 MNHEY and CDR2 SVGAGI. CDR3 region: CASSYSSPPNTGELFF. CDR3 coding DNA: TGTGCCAGCAGTTACTCGAGCCCGCCCAACACCGGGGAGCTGTTTTTT.

The chain carries TRBV30 and TRBJ2-2; tentatively, D is TRBD2 (6 bases). The germline gives CDR1 GTSNPN, CDR2 SVGIG (reference sequence). The CDR3 runs 15 residues. Trimming left V 2 bases short and J 1 base short, with 11 bases between. DNA for the CDR3: TGTGCCTGGAGTCGACCCGGGGGGAACACCGGGGAGCTGTTTTTT. Encoded protein: CAWSRPGGNTGELFF.

The gene calls are TRBV5-8 and TRBJ2-7; the D gene is possibly TRBD1 (6 bases). Germline values: CDR1 SGHTS, CDR2 YDEGEE. CDR3 length: 13 residues. With 1 base removed from V and 1 base from J, the gap between germline ends came to 6 bases. The CDR3 DNA reads as TGTGCCAGCAGCTTGCAGGGGTCCTACGAGCAGTACTTC. Amino acid sequence: CASSLQGSYEQYF.

The rearrangement joins TRBV2 to TRBJ2-7, with 10 positions matching TRBD2. CDR1 and CDR2 (germline): SNHLY, FYNNEI. The CDR3 length is 13 residues. The ends lost 11 bases at V and 4 bases at J; junction bases unmatched: 8. This chain's CDR3 is CAGGGLAAYEQYF. The CDR3 DNA reads as TGTGCCGGGGGAGGACTAGCGGCTTACGAGCAGTACTTC.

The rearrangement joins TRBV2 to TRBJ2-7, with D perhaps TRBD1 (6 bases). The CDR3 covers 12 residues. The V and J ends lost 8 bases and 3 bases respectively, with 11 bases between them. From germline, CDR1 is SNHLY and CDR2 FYNNEI. CDR3 protein: CASGGQHYEQYF. The CDR3, as DNA: TGTGCCAGCGGTGGACAGCACTACGAGCAGTACTTC.

The V and J genes are TRBV11-2 and TRBJ2-2; 9 bases are a match to TRBD2. Germline loops: CDR1 SGHAT, CDR2 FQNNGV. V gave up 4 bases and J gave up 1 base; unmatched junction bases: 4. The CDR3 is 16 residues long. CDR3 coding DNA: TGTGCCAGCAGCTCCCGACTAGCGGAGAACACCGGGGAGCTGTTTTTT. Its protein product is CASSSRLAENTGELFF.

The gene calls are TRBV20-1 and TRBJ1-2; no clear D gene. V was cut by 8 bases and J by 3 bases, with 10 bases left in between. The CDR3 has 11 residues. Germline V gene sequence: CDR1 DFQATT, CDR2 SNEGSKA (reference sequence). The CDR3 sequence: CSPQVHYGYTF. CDR3 DNA sequence: TGCAGTCCTCAGGTCCACTATGGCTACACCTTC.

This chain joins TRBV15 and TRBJ2-1; 9 bases line up with TRBD2. CDR1 and CDR2 (germline): LNHNV, YYDKDF (reference sequence). The CDR3 has 16 amino acids. J was trimmed by 5 bases and V by 4 bases; bases with no gene match: 9. CDR3 amino acids: CATSNPRGGVNNEQFF. Here the CDR3 DNA reads TGTGCCACCAGCAACCCGCGGGGGGGAGTAAACAATGAGCAGTTCTTC.

The chain combines TRBV27 with TRBJ1-2, with TRBD1 identical over 10 bases. CDR1 and CDR2 (germline): MNHEY, SMNVEV (reference sequence). Trimming cost V 3 bases and J 7 bases; bases outside gene matches: 8. The CDR3 extends over 15 amino acids. CDR3 in amino acids: CASSFEPGQGSGYTF. CDR3 coding DNA: TGTGCCAGCAGTTTTGAGCCGGGACAGGGGAGTGGCTACACCTTC.

DNA for the CDR3: TGTGCCAGCAGGGGGTGGGACAGGGTGACGACAGATACGCAGTATTTT. It is translated as CASRGWDRVTTDTQYF. The rearrangement joins TRBV2 to TRBJ2-3, with TRBD1 matching 9 bases. V trimming: 6 bases; J trimming: 3 bases; junction bases outside the gene matches: 10. Germline-derived CDR1 and CDR2 are SNHLY and FYNNEI. The CDR3 has 16 amino acids.

The chain has TRBV5-8 and TRBJ1-2; D is uncertain. The germline V gene has CDR1 SGHTS and CDR2 YDEGEE. This CDR3 contains 14 residues. V dropped 4 bases and J dropped 1 base, with 11 bases sitting between them. The chain's CDR3 is CASSPSPINYGYTF. Written as DNA, the CDR3 is TGTGCCAGCAGCCCAAGCCCAATTAACTATGGCTACACCTTC.

This clone was counted a few times. The chain carries TRBV10-3 and TRBJ2-7; 7 bases are a match to TRBD1. CDR1 ENHRY and CDR2 SYGVKD come from the germline V gene. J gave up 1 base and V 7 bases, and 7 bases lay outside the gene matches. CDR3 size: 14 residues. As DNA, the CDR3 is TGTGCCATCACCTCGACAGGGTTATCCTACGAGCAGTACTTC. Its translation is CAITSTGLSYEQYF.

The chain has TRBV6-2 or TRBV6-3 and TRBJ1-1; D remains unclear. This CDR3 contains 16 residues. Trimming took off 5 bases at V and 3 bases at J, with 19 bases between the two ends. Per germline, CDR1 MNHEY and CDR2 SVGEGT. CDR3 protein: CASSTPPILVHTEAFF. CDR3 in DNA: TGTGCCAGCAGTACTCCACCAATACTAGTACACACTGAAGCTTTCTTT.

This chain links TRBV18 with TRBJ2-6; weak D call: TRBD2 (5 bases). The CDR3 contains 15 residues. In germline, CDR1 is KGHSH, CDR2 LQKENI. The V end lost 6 bases, the J end lost 2 bases, and 11 bases lay between the germline ends. The CDR3 bases are TGTGCCAGCTCGCGCGGAGGCCCTGGGGCCAACGTCCTGACTTTC. This codes for CASSRGGPGANVLTF.

The chain couples TRBV15 to TRBJ2-7; D gene unclear. This CDR3 contains 15 residues. Trimming pared 9 bases from V and 6 bases from J, leaving 24 bases between. Germline assignment: CDR1 LNHNV and CDR2 YYDKDF (reference sequence). Here the CDR3 DNA reads TGTGCCACACAACCCCGGGTTCTCCCCTTCGCCGAGCAGTACTTC. Protein sequence: CATQPRVLPFAEQYF.

V usage is TRBV10-2 and J usage is TRBJ1-6, with 9 bases fitting TRBD1. This CDR3 region has 17 residues. CDR1 and CDR2 (germline): WSHSY, SAAADI. J was trimmed by 1 base and V by 4 bases; bases with no gene match: 5. CDR3 nucleotide sequence: TGCGCCAGCAGTGCGACCGGGACAGGGTCCTATAATTCACCCCTCCACTTT. Its translation: CASSATGTGSYNSPLHF.

The chain links TRBV10-2 to TRBJ2-7; D uncertain. Trimming stripped 6 bases from V and 6 bases from J, with 9 bases between. Germline CDR1 and CDR2: WSHSY and SAAADI. This CDR3 comprises 11 residues. The CDR3 DNA follows: TGCGCCAGCAGATTGGGTTCCGAGCAGTACTTC. Protein product: CASRLGSEQYF.

The chain uses TRBV7-9 and TRBJ2-7; 8 bases match TRBD1. Germline CDR1 and CDR2: SEHNR and FQNEAQ (reference sequence). The CDR3 loop spans 16 amino acids. V was pared by 4 bases and J by 3 bases, with 11 bases of the junction left unmatched. DNA of the CDR3: TGTGCCAGCAGCTACCATCCCAGGGGGCCATACTACGAGCAGTACTTC. This translates into CASSYHPRGPYYEQYF.

The genes are TRBV4-3 and TRBJ2-2; D remains unclear. This CDR3 contains 17 residues. The V gene's germline CDR1 is LGHNA and CDR2 YSLEER. Trimming shortened V by 0 bases and J by 0 bases, and 11 bases separated the two germline ends. The CDR3 region has the DNA TGCGCCAGCAGCCAAGATCTAAGCGTCGCGAACACCGGGGAGCTGTTTTTT. Amino acids: CASSQDLSVANTGELFF.

The gene calls are TRBV5-1 and TRBJ2-5, with 7 bases fitting TRBD1. V lost 4 bases to trimming and J lost 7 bases; unmatched junction nucleotides: 13. Germline lookup yields CDR1 SGHRS and CDR2 YFSETQ. The CDR3 totals 15 residues. The CDR3 here is CASSTSGTATWTQYF. The CDR3 bases are TGCGCCAGCAGCACATCCGGGACAGCCACATGGACCCAGTACTTC.

Turning to this clone: This sample includes further DNA sequences coding for the same CDR3. The chain recombines TRBV12-3 or TRBV12-4 with TRBJ1-2; TRBD1 matches at 7 bases. With V trimmed by 6 bases and J by 7 bases, 5 bases remained unmatched. The CDR3 extends over 12 amino acids. In DNA, the CDR3 is TGTGCCAGCAGCCTCGACAGGGCTGGCTACACCTTC. Translated: CASSLDRAGYTF.

V and J are TRBV29-1 and TRBJ1-1, with 8 bases matching TRBD1. Germline assignment: CDR1 SQVTM and CDR2 ANQGSEA. V gave up 5 bases and J gave up 0 bases; unmatched junction bases: 2. The CDR3 has 13 residues. The CDR3 loop is CSVSGGMNTEAFF. The CDR3 region has the DNA TGCAGCGTTTCAGGGGGCATGAACACTGAAGCTTTCTTT.

The chain employs TRBV9 and TRBJ1-3; D call uncertain. Trimming pared 3 bases from V and 0 bases from J, leaving 10 bases between. Germline lookup yields CDR1 SGDLS and CDR2 YYNGEE. The CDR3 loop spans 15 amino acids. CDR3: CASSGEDYSGNTIYF. CDR3 nucleotide sequence: TGTGCCAGCAGCGGTGAAGATTACTCTGGAAACACCATATATTTT. Filled out from reference TRBV9 and TRBJ1-3, the complete variable domain reads DSGVTQTPKHLITATGQRVTLRCSPRSGDLSVYWYQQSLDQGLQFLIQYYNGEERAKGNILERFSAQQFPDLHSELNLSSLELGDSALYFCASSGEDYSGNTIYFGEGSWLTVV.